Listed below are T cell receptor beta chains from one sample, sequenced in a study of shared clonotypes between healthy human individuals. Sequencing used immunoSEQ multiplex PCR; TCRdb keeps in-frame clones, though not all of them. The top ten clones hold approximately 1.7% of a sample with some 2.1 million clones, over 85% of them seen once. Sequenced material: naive CD8+ T cells from PBMCs. These receptors all come from a man aged 18 to 35 in good health. Some clones in this sample may be carry-over from other donors' samples. CDR3s leave out the opening cysteine and the closing phenylalanine or tryptophan. The D gene is left open where the match is weak.

V,J,D,CDR3
TRBV28,TRBJ1-1,NA,ASKISGGTEAF
TRBV11-3,TRBJ2-7,NA,ASSFGPLYEQY
TRBV9,TRBJ2-1,NA,ASSVALSGEYNEQF
TRBV6-6,TRBJ1-1,NA,ASSYPGYTEAF
TRBV4-2,TRBJ2-7,NA,ASSQVKGREQY
TRBV7-9,TRBJ2-5,NA,ASSSGLVQETQY
TRBV9,TRBJ1-1,NA,ASSVRPGIDTEAF
TRBV6-6,TRBJ2-1,TRBD2,ASSYSMGLNDNEQF
TRBV6-5,TRBJ2-7,TRBD2,ASSYSSTSGRGEQY
TRBV5-1,TRBJ2-1,NA,ASSLAPSVSYNEQF
TRBV21-1,TRBJ2-2,NA,ASIGAGANTGELF
TRBV5-4,TRBJ2-7,NA,ASSLDSGPYEQY
TRBV4-1,TRBJ1-5,NA,ASSQDPDWVNQPQH
TRBV5-1,TRBJ2-3,NA,ASSFTDTQY
TRBV11-2,TRBJ1-1,NA,ATQAREGRNTEAF
TRBV4-1,TRBJ2-7,TRBD2,ASSQDRGLEDYEQY